The clone carrying this T cell receptor (beta chain) was seen repeatedly, ten times or more. Its matching antigen is unknown. The sample originates from a study of human T cells and chemical hapten exposure. Sample time point: patch test 2, 6 weeks after DPC sensitization. Sample treatment: therapeutic diphenylcyclopropenone sensitization with weekly scalp DPC. Germline V gives CDR1 SGHNT, CDR2 YYREEE (reference sequence). The CDR3 runs 15 residues. Trimming shortened V by 4 bases and J by 1 base, and 13 bases separated the two germline ends. TCRdb reprocessed the RACE reads via MiXCR and lists one record per CDR3 protein. The sample shows more than 85,000 distinct CDR3 sequences, about a tenth of them seen only once. General study results and limits: DPC sensitization produced no change in TCRs with frequency above 1 in 1000. While controls formed fewer of them, expanded TCRs formed significantly more large CDR3 similarity clusters. It should be noted that donors had alopecia, so their immune response may differ from healthy people's.

The sequenced sample was whole blood, obtained in connection with sensitization to the hapten diphenylcyclopropenone (DPC). This TCR was sampled from a woman aged 40 to 49 with alopecia areata. Some clones in this sample may be carry-over from other donors' samples. The chain couples TRBV5-4 to TRBJ2-3, with a possible D match to TRBD1 (6 bases). The CDR3 spells CASSPRTARTDTQYF. The CDR3 DNA sequence: TGTGCCAGCAGCCCCCGGACAGCCCGCACAGATACGCAGTATTTT.